Included here is one TCR beta chain sequence, with context. What it binds is not known. The record originates from a study of Ad26.COV2.S vaccination and SARS-CoV-2 variants. Study information: Intramuscularly, Ad26.COV2.S was given either once or twice, 56 days apart. Study-wide results and caveats: Vaccine recipients surpassed placebo recipients in spike-specific TCR breadth. TCR breadth and depth estimates may have understated total T cell responses.

Assay: immunoSEQ multiplex PCR; the TCRdb copy retains only in-frame clones and omits some. Seen here are roughly 390,000 clones, roughly nine tenths observed once, and the top ten hold around 3.4%. Treatment described: around 19 received Ad26.COV2.S at low or high dose, single or two shots; roughly five received placebo; per-sample allocation not given. Day 63 after the first injection of vaccine or placebo was the sampling time. Within Boston, the person who donated was an adult of 18-55 years. This CDR3 has 14 amino acids. V was clipped by 1 base and J by 5 bases, with 10 bases between them. Germline loops: CDR1 SGHAT, CDR2 FQNNGV.

This chain connects TRBV11-2 to TRBJ2-3, with D perhaps TRBD2 (5 bases). The input for sequencing was peripheral blood, taken in a trial of Ad26.COV2.S vaccine versus placebo. This clonotype was sampled from a person between 18 and 60 years old who received the Ad26.COV2.S COVID-19 vaccine or a placebo. This CDR3 is CASSLVPSRDTQYF. The CDR3 DNA reads as TGTGCCAGCAGCTTAGTTCCTAGCCGAGATACGCAGTATTTT.